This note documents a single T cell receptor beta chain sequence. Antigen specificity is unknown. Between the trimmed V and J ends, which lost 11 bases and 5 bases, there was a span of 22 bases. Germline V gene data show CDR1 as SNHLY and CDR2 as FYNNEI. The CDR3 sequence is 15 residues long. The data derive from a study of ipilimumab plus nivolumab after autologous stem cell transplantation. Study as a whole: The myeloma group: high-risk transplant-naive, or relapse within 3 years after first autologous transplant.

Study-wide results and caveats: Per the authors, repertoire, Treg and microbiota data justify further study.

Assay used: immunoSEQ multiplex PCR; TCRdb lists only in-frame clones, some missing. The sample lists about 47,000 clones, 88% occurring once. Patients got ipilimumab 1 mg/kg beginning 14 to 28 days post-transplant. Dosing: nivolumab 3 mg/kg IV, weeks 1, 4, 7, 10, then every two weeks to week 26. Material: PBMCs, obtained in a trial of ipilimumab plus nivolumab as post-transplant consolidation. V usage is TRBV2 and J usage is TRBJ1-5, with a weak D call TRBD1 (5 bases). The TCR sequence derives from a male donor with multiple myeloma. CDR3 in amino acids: CASRPQDTEYQPQHF. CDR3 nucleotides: TGTGCCTCACGACCCCAGGACACCGAATATCAGCCCCAGCATTTT.